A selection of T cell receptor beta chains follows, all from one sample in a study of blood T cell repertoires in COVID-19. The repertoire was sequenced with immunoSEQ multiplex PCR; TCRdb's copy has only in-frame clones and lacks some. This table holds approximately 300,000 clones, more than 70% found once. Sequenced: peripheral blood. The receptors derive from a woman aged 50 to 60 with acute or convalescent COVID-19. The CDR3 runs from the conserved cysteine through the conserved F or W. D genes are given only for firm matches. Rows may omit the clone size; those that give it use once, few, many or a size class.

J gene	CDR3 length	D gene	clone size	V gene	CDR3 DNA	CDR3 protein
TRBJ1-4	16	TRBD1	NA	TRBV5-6	TGTGCCAGCAGCGTCGGGACAGGCCGGGTGGGTGAAAAACTGTTTTTT	CASSVGTGRVGEKLFF
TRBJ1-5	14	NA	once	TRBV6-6	TGTGCCAGCAGTAAGGGCCTGGGAGATCAGCCCCAGCATTTT	CASSKGLGDQPQHF
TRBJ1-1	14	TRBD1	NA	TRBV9	TGTGCCAGCAGCGGACAGGGGGCTCAGGCTGAAGCTTTCTTT	CASSGQGAQAEAFF
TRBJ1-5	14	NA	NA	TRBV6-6	TGTGCCAGCTCCCTCGGAGGGGACAATCAGCCCCAGCATTTT	CASSLGGDNQPQHF
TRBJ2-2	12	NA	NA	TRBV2	TGTGCCAGCACTAGGAACACCGGGGAGCTGTTTTTT	CASTRNTGELFF
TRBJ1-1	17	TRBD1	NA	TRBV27	TGTGCCAGCAGTTTATCGGGACAGGGGAGGGCGGACACTGAAGCTTTCTTT	CASSLSGQGRADTEAFF
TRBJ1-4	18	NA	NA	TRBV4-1	TGCGCCAGCAGCCAACCCTCTGAGGGTTTCGCAACTAATGAAAAACTGTTTTTT	CASSQPSEGFATNEKLFF
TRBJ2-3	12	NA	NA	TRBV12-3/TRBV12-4	TGTGCCAGCAGCTGGGGCCAAGATACGCAGTATTTT	CASSWGQDTQYF
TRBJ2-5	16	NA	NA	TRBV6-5	TGTGCCAGCAGTTACTCTGTCGCCACCCGTGAGGGTACCCAGTACTTC	CASSYSVATREGTQYF
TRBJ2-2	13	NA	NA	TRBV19	TGTGCCAGTAGTATTACAGGGTCCGGGGAGCTGTTTTTT	CASSITGSGELFF
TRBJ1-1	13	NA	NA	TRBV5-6	TGTGCCAGCAGCTTGGAGGCGGGGGCTGAAGCTTTCTTT	CASSLEAGAEAFF
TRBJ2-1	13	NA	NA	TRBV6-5	TGTGCCAGCGGAGGATCTAACGCAAATGAGCAGTTCTTC	CASGGSNANEQFF
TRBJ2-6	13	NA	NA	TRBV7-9	TGTGCCAGCGGCGGTGCTGGGGCCAACGTCCTGACTTTC	CASGGAGANVLTF
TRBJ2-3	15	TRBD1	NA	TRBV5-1	TGCGCCAGCAGCTGGCAGGGGGCTGGCACAGATACGCAGTATTTT	CASSWQGAGTDTQYF
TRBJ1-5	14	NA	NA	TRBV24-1	TGTGCCACCAGTGGGGGCCCCGAGAATCAGCCCCAGCATTTT	CATSGGPENQPQHF
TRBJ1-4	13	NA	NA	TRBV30	TGTGCCTGTCCGGGAGCAACTAATGAAAAACTGTTTTTT	CACPGATNEKLFF
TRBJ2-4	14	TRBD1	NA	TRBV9	TGTGCCAGCAGCGCCGACAGGGCAGGGGACATTCAGTACTTC	CASSADRAGDIQYF
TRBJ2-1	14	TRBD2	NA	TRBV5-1	TGCGCCAGCAGCTTGGACGGGGGGGCTTTCGAGCAGTTCTTC	CASSLDGGAFEQFF
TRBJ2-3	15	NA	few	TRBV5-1	TGCGCCAGCAGCCCCCTTCCCCAAGAGGGAGATACGCAGTATTTT	CASSPLPQEGDTQYF
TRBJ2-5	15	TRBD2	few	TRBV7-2	TGTGCCAGCAGCCCGGGGACTAGCGGGGAAGAGACCCAGTACTTC	CASSPGTSGEETQYF
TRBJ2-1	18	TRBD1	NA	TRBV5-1	TGCGCCAGCAGCTTGACCGGAGGACAGGCGAGCTCCTACAATGAGCAGTTCTTC	CASSLTGGQASSYNEQFF
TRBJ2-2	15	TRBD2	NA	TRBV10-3	TGTGCCATCACTGAGACTAGCGGGAGTTCCGGGGAGCTGTTTTTT	CAITETSGSSGELFF
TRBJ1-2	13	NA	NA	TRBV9	TGTGCCAGCAGCGTAGATGCAGGGAGGGGCTACACCTTC	CASSVDAGRGYTF
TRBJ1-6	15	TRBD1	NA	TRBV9	TGTGCCAGCAGCGGACGACAGGGTGGTAATTCACCCCTCCACTTT	CASSGRQGGNSPLHF
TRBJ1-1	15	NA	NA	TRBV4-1	TGCGCCAGCAGCCAAGATAGGTTGGAGGACACTGAAGCTTTCTTT	CASSQDRLEDTEAFF
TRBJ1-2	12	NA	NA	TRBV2	TGTGCCAGCAGTGAGCGGAACTATGGCTACACCTTC	CASSERNYGYTF
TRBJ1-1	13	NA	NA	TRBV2	TGTGCCAGCAGTGAGTTGAATGAGGCTGAGGCTTTCTTT	CASSELNEAEAFF
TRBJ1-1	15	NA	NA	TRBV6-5	TGTGCCAGCAGTTCCCCCCGGGAGGGGAACACTGAAGCTTTCTTT	CASSSPREGNTEAFF